The 26 T cell receptor beta chains in this list originate from one sample, sequenced in a study of shared clonotypes between healthy human individuals. Some clones are missing from TCRdb's copy, which holds only in-frame ones; the method was immunoSEQ multiplex PCR. The top ten clones hold less than 1.5% of a sample with 850,000 to 1,200,000 clones, about 75% of them seen once. Source material: memory CD4+ T cells sorted from blood. This sample's subset: CD45RA-negative fraction. The receptors were sampled from a man aged 18 to 29 in good health.

CDR3 sequence (DNA): TGTGCCAGCAGGATTCCGGGACTAGCGGGAGTAGAGCAGTACTTC. Translated: CASRIPGLAGVEQYF. The V call is TRBV6-1, the J call TRBJ2-7; 14 nucleotides match TRBD2. Germline CDR1 reads MNHNS; CDR2 reads SASEGT. Germline trimming cut 6 bases from V and 7 bases from J; bases unmatched to any gene: 8. The CDR3 has 15 amino acids.

This clone was counted a few times. The V call is TRBV29-1, the J call TRBJ1-2; tentative D call: TRBD1 (6 bases). V was trimmed by 2 bases and J by 6 bases, leaving 10 bases between them. Germline V gene data show CDR1 as SQVTM and CDR2 as ANQGSEA. This CDR3 spans 12 amino acids. The CDR3 sequence: CSVERQGNGYTF. CDR3 DNA: TGCAGCGTTGAAAGGCAGGGGAATGGCTACACCTTC.

The chain combines TRBV18 with TRBJ2-2, with a tentative D call TRBD2 (6 bases). The germline V gene encodes CDR1 KGHSH and CDR2 LQKENI. V lost 0 bases to trimming and J lost 4 bases, with 12 bases between them. The CDR3 sequence is 16 residues long. The CDR3 bases are TGTGCCAGCTCACCACCGGCGGTGGGGGGCACCGGGGAGCTGTTTTTT. Translated: CASSPPAVGGTGELFF.

The table lists this clone with a few counts. This rearrangement joins TRBV9 to TRBJ1-3; 8 bases are shared with TRBD1. V lost 0 bases to trimming and J lost 4 bases; unmatched junction nucleotides: 12. This CDR3 region has 18 residues. Germline-derived CDR1 and CDR2 are SGDLS and YYNGEE. For the CDR3, the DNA is TGTGCCAGCAGCGTAGGAGTCTCCTCCGGGACAGGAGGAAACACCATATATTTT. This sequence encodes CASSVGVSSGTGGNTIYF.

The rearrangement links TRBV18 to TRBJ1-1; perhaps TRBD1 as D (5 bases). Germline CDR1 KGHSH, CDR2 LQKENI. The CDR3 has 15 residues. The germline V and J ends were trimmed by 0 bases and 2 bases, with 10 bases remaining between them. CDR3 bases: TGTGCCAGCTCACCACCGGGGGGTCCAAACACTGAAGCTTTCTTT. Protein product: CASSPPGGPNTEAFF.

V gene TRBV14 combines with J gene TRBJ2-5, with D tentatively TRBD2 (5 bases). Trimming removed 1 base from V and 3 bases from J, with 15 bases in between. This CDR3 spans 16 amino acids. The germline V gene encodes CDR1 SGHDN and CDR2 FVKESK. The CDR3 here is CASSQGGGLGEETQYF. Here the CDR3 DNA reads TGTGCCAGCAGCCAAGGCGGCGGACTCGGAGAAGAGACCCAGTACTTC. The full variable domain, completed using reference TRBV14 and TRBJ2-5, is EAGVTQFPSHSVIEKGQTVTLRCDPISGHDNLYWYRRVMGKEIKFLLHFVKESKQDESGMPNNRFLAERTGGTYSTLKVQPAELEDSGVYFCASSQGGGLGEETQYFGPGTRLLVL.

V is TRBV7-3 and J is TRBJ2-3; D not certain. Germline-derived CDR1 and CDR2 are SGHTA and FQGTGA. Trimming took 2 bases from V and 0 from J, leaving 6 bases between them. The CDR3 covers 14 residues. CDR3: CASSLVRSTDTQYF. The CDR3 region has the DNA TGTGCCAGCAGCTTAGTCAGAAGCACAGATACGCAGTATTTT.

The chain couples TRBV18 to TRBJ2-3; TRBD2 matches 8 bases. Germline V CDR1 and CDR2: KGHSH, LQKENI. J gave up 2 bases and V 4 bases, and 11 bases lay outside the gene matches. This CDR3 region has 17 residues. The CDR3 region is CASSQPQRGRSTDTQYF. The CDR3 region has the DNA TGTGCCAGCTCACAACCTCAGCGGGGGCGTTCCACAGATACGCAGTATTTT. Looking up the rest from reference TRBV18 and TRBJ2-3 gives the full variable domain: NAGVMQNPRHLVRRRGQEARLRCSPMKGHSHVYWYRQLPEEGLKFMVYLQKENIIDESGMPKERFSAEFPKEGPSILRIQQVVRGDSAAYFCASSQPQRGRSTDTQYFGPGTRLTVL.

This clone has a single count. The V call is TRBV11-3, the J call TRBJ2-2, with D uncertain. CDR3 length: 14 residues. CDR1 and CDR2 from the germline V gene are SGHNT and YENEEA. V dropped 7 bases and J dropped 7 bases, with 16 bases sitting between them. The DNA for the CDR3 is TGTGCCAGCACACAAAACCCCGGCAGCGGGGAGCTGTTTTTT. This sequence encodes CASTQNPGSGELFF.

The gene calls are TRBV5-6 and TRBJ2-7, with D tentatively TRBD1 or TRBD2 (6 bases each). CDR3 length: 13 amino acids. V lost 4 bases and J 6 bases, leaving 14 bases between the germline ends. Germline assignment: CDR1 SGHDT and CDR2 YYEEEE. Here the CDR3 reads CASSQLGGGEQYF. CDR3 DNA sequence: TGTGCCAGCAGCCAACTAGGGGGAGGCGAGCAGTACTTC. The full variable domain, with the rest looked up from reference TRBV5-6 and TRBJ2-7, is DAGVTQSPTHLIKTRGQQVTLRCSPKSGHDTVSWYQQALGQGPQFIFQYYEEEERQRGNFPDRFSGHQFPNYSSELNVNALLLGDSALYLCASSQLGGGEQYFGPGTRLTVT.

The chain joins TRBV7-9 to TRBJ1-2; no reliable D call. The CDR3 runs to 15 residues. V was cut by 1 base and J by 0 bases, with 9 bases left in between. Germline V lookup: CDR1 SEHNR, CDR2 FQNEAQ (reference sequence). The CDR3 sequence: CASSLVGSANYGYTF. The CDR3 bases are TGTGCCAGCAGCTTAGTAGGGAGTGCTAACTATGGCTACACCTTC.

Only a few counts were recorded for this clone. V and J are TRBV14 and TRBJ2-7; D call uncertain. The germline V gene encodes CDR1 SGHDN and CDR2 FVKESK. Trimming took off 1 base at V and 0 bases at J, with 10 bases between the two ends. The CDR3 has 15 amino acids. The CDR3 is CASSQVMGSSYEQYF. The CDR3 DNA follows: TGTGCCAGCAGCCAAGTTATGGGCTCCTCCTACGAGCAGTACTTC. Full variable domain (missing parts from reference TRBV14 and TRBJ2-7): EAGVTQFPSHSVIEKGQTVTLRCDPISGHDNLYWYRRVMGKEIKFLLHFVKESKQDESGMPNNRFLAERTGGTYSTLKVQPAELEDSGVYFCASSQVMGSSYEQYFGPGTRLTVT.

The V call is TRBV4-1, the J call TRBJ2-5, with D possibly TRBD2 on 5 matching bases. Germline CDR1 MGHRA, CDR2 YSYEKL. V was trimmed by 4 bases and J by 5 bases, leaving 11 bases between them. The CDR3 spans 13 residues. The CDR3 region has the DNA TGCGCCAGCAGCCTTAGCGCCCGGGAGACCCAGTACTTC. Translating gives CASSLSARETQYF.

A single count supports this clone. The rearrangement joins TRBV19 to TRBJ2-7; D unresolved. Trimming took 0 bases from V and 2 from J, leaving 8 bases between them. The CDR3 length is 14 residues. Germline lookup yields CDR1 LNHDA and CDR2 SQIVND (reference sequence). The CDR3 is CASSIDGKTYEQYF. In DNA form, the CDR3 reads TGTGCCAGTAGTATAGACGGCAAAACCTACGAGCAGTACTTC.

The chain combines TRBV5-1 with TRBJ2-5; TRBD2 might be the D (5 bases). CDR1 SGHRS and CDR2 YFSETQ come from the germline V gene. V lost 7 bases and J lost 4, with 20 bases in between. This CDR3 spans 15 amino acids. CDR3 bases: TGCGCCAGCGCTTTAGGACCGGGATACGGAGAGACCCAGTACTTC. As protein: CASALGPGYGETQYF.

This sequence joins TRBV11-3 and TRBJ1-1; 10 nucleotides line up with TRBD1. The CDR3 spans 15 residues. V gave up 1 base and J gave up 10 bases; unmatched junction bases: 9. Germline CDR1 reads SGHNT; CDR2 reads YENEEA. The CDR3 reads CASSLVFGQGVGAFF. The CDR3 DNA follows: TGTGCCAGCAGCTTAGTTTTTGGACAGGGGGTCGGAGCTTTCTTT.

The J gene is TRBJ1-1, the V gene TRBV6-1; 7 positions match TRBD1. Germline CDR1 and CDR2: MNHNS and SASEGT. This CDR3 contains 12 residues. Trimming removed 3 bases from V and 10 bases from J; junction bases left unmatched: 5. The CDR3 loop reads CASSDRGLIAFF. CDR3 DNA sequence: TGTGCCAGCAGTGACAGGGGGTTGATAGCTTTCTTT.

As regards this clone: Other DNA sequences in the same sample also yield this CDR3. The rearrangement uses TRBV11-2 and TRBJ2-3; D unclear. The ends were cut back, 5 bases at V and 6 bases at J, with 9 bases in the middle. Germline loops: CDR1 SGHAT, CDR2 FQNNGV. This CDR3 has 12 amino acids. CDR3 amino acids: CASSPGGDTQYF. In DNA, the CDR3 is TGTGCCAGCAGCCCTGGCGGTGATACGCAGTATTTT.

This rearrangement joins TRBV7-9 to TRBJ2-2, with unresolved D. The CDR3 runs to 12 residues. V dropped 5 bases and J dropped 4 bases, with 5 bases sitting between them. CDR1 is SEHNR, CDR2 FQNEAQ, per germline (reference sequence). CDR3 protein: CASSLTTGELFF. For the CDR3, the DNA is TGTGCCAGCAGCCTAACCACCGGGGAGCTGTTTTTT.

This clone has a handful of counts. The gene calls are TRBV4-1 and TRBJ1-4, with unresolved D. CDR1 is MGHRA and CDR2 is YSYEKL in the germline V gene. The germline V and J ends were trimmed by 4 bases and 0 bases, with 9 bases remaining between them. The CDR3 extends over 15 amino acids. This chain's CDR3 is CASSRQSATNEKLFF. As DNA, the CDR3 is TGCGCCAGCAGCCGGCAGAGCGCAACTAATGAAAAACTGTTTTTT.

This clone was picked up a small number of times. This sequence joins TRBV27 and TRBJ1-6; D uncertain. V lost 4 bases, J lost 0 bases, and 4 bases lay in between. Germline V gene sequence: CDR1 MNHEY, CDR2 SMNVEV (reference sequence). The CDR3 covers 14 residues. The CDR3: CASSSLSYNSPLHF. In DNA form, the CDR3 reads TGTGCCAGCAGTTCCCTCTCCTATAATTCACCCCTCCACTTT.

The V call is TRBV2, the J call TRBJ1-3; D gene ambiguous. Germline CDR1 SNHLY, CDR2 FYNNEI. Trimming shortened V by 1 base and J by 1 base, and 5 bases separated the two germline ends. This CDR3 is built from 14 residues. The CDR3 DNA is TGTGCCAGCAGTGAAGTGAGGTCTGGAAACACCATATATTTT. Encoded protein: CASSEVRSGNTIYF.

The rearrangement uses TRBV10-3 and TRBJ2-3; tentatively, D is TRBD2 (7 bases). This CDR3 is 16 amino acids long. Trimming removed 6 bases at V and 0 bases at J, with 16 bases between. Germline V gene lookup returns CDR1 ENHRY and CDR2 SYGVKD. As DNA, the CDR3 is TGTGCCATCAGCGGGGGGCTCCGCGAGAGCACAGATACGCAGTATTTT. This translates into CAISGGLRESTDTQYF.

The chain uses TRBV28 and TRBJ2-1; TRBD2 aligns across 12 bases. The CDR3 is 18 amino acids. Trimming removed 5 bases from V and 0 bases from J; junction bases left unmatched: 8. Germline loops: CDR1 MDHEN, CDR2 SYDVKM. The CDR3: CASSPTSGSSYSYNEQFF. The DNA for the CDR3 is TGTGCCAGCAGTCCGACTAGCGGGAGTTCTTACTCCTACAATGAGCAGTTCTTC.

The rearrangement joins TRBV5-4 to TRBJ2-3; D is undetermined. Germline CDR1 and CDR2: SGHNT and YYREEE (reference sequence). The V and J ends lost 4 bases and 4 bases respectively, with 7 bases between them. The CDR3 length is 12 residues. The CDR3 nucleotides are TGTGCCAGCAGCCCCCTGGCAGATACGCAGTATTTT. This gives the protein CASSPLADTQYF. Looking up the rest from reference TRBV5-4 and TRBJ2-3 gives the full variable domain: ETGVTQSPTHLIKTRGQQVTLRCSSQSGHNTVSWYQQALGQGPQFIFQYYREEENGRGNFPPRFSGLQFPNYSSELNVNALELDDSALYLCASSPLADTQYFGPGTRLTVL.

This clone was seen just once. Other DNA sequences from this sample encode an identical CDR3 as well. The chain has TRBV5-1 and TRBJ2-3; D ambiguous. CDR3 length: 12 residues. The V gene's germline CDR1 is SGHRS and CDR2 YFSETQ. V was pared by 4 bases and J by 2 bases, with 5 bases between. CDR3 bases: TGCGCCAGCAGCCCCCCCACAGATACGCAGTATTTT. Encoded protein: CASSPPTDTQYF.